This T cell receptor (beta chain) stems from a study of blood T cells in healthy people across ages. The CDR3 length is 15 residues. V was shortened by 2 bases and J by 3 bases, with 14 bases between the two germline ends. Sample-barcoded 5' priming and a J-beta primer mix drove a second PCR of roughly 7 to 11 cycles. One entry per CDR3 protein results from TCRdb running MiXCR on the 5' RACE reads. Among over 500,000 distinct CDR3 sequences listed, approximately 52% were seen once. There are many counts of this clonotype. The receptor's source is an elderly woman in good health. The genes are TRBV12-3 or TRBV12-4 and TRBJ2-7; D may be TRBD2 (5 bases). The sequencing input was blood. The CDR3 sequence is CASSLSASGGYEQYF. The CDR3 bases are TGTGCCAGCAGTTTATCAGCCAGCGGTGGCTACGAGCAGTACTTC.